This record concerns one T cell receptor beta chain sequence. No antigen is known for it. There are 12 residues in the CDR3. Germline CDR1 and CDR2: MNHEY and SVGAGI. V lost 6 bases and J 0 bases, leaving 6 bases between the germline ends. The record originates from a study of T cell responses to AZD1222 COVID-19 vaccine. Findings and limits, study-wide: Donors in the cohort were predominantly white British and more often female, and clonal diversity was possibly underestimated. Baseline serology detected seropositivity in only a handful of AZD1222 recipients. Nearly half of the spike-specific TCRs reportedly recognize variant regions that carry no mutations. Across the whole spike, CD4 TCRs peaked at regions 160-218 and 743-854.

The method was immunoSEQ multiplex PCR; TCRdb's version includes in-frame clones alone and lacks a portion of them. The repertoire holds about 160,000 clones, with around 90% as singletons. The source was peripheral blood, collected 28 days after the second AZD1222 dose. The receptor was derived from an adult who received the AZD1222 COVID-19 vaccine. The chain combines TRBV6-5 with TRBJ2-7; D not resolved. This CDR3 reads CASRARSYEQYF. The CDR3 nucleotides read TGTGCCAGCAGGGCACGCTCCTACGAGCAGTACTTC.